What follows are 14 T cell receptor beta chains derived from one specimen sequenced in a study of cytomegalovirus exposure and HLA in healthy donors. The PCR made use of 60 Vbeta and 13 Jbeta primers. Clones were sequenced by immunoSEQ multiplex PCR, and TCRdb holds only the in-frame ones, with some missing. The data hold about 190,000 clones, with about 83% observed a single time. Sequencing input: PBMCs. The receptor source for this set is a woman aged 45-65 years in good health and CMV-seropositive.

V and J are TRBV5-6 and TRBJ1-2, with D unresolved. The germline CDR1 and CDR2 sequences are SGHDT and YYEEEE. V was clipped by 2 bases and J by 6 bases, with 14 bases between them. The CDR3 runs 14 residues. CDR3 loop: CASSFSNRRDGYTF. The CDR3 nucleotides are TGTGCCAGCAGCTTTTCCAACCGGAGAGATGGCTACACCTTC. The full variable domain, with the rest looked up from reference TRBV5-6 and TRBJ1-2, is DAGVTQSPTHLIKTRGQQVTLRCSPKSGHDTVSWYQQALGQGPQFIFQYYEEEERQRGNFPDRFSGHQFPNYSSELNVNALLLGDSALYLCASSFSNRRDGYTFGSGTRLTVV.

The chain recombines TRBV5-1 with TRBJ2-7, with TRBD2 identical over 8 bases. The CDR3 consists of 16 residues. Germline V lookup: CDR1 SGHRS, CDR2 YFSETQ. V lost 8 bases and J lost 3; bases outside the gene matches: 16. In DNA, the CDR3 is TGCGCCAGTAGCAGCGGGGGATCAGGACAGAACTACGAGCAGTACTTC. It yields the protein CASSSGGSGQNYEQYF.

The gene calls are TRBV6-5 and TRBJ2-1; TRBD2 agrees at 11 bases. This CDR3 spans 13 amino acids. The trim removed 6 bases at V and 6 bases at J, leaving 1 base unmatched. Germline values: CDR1 MNHEY, CDR2 SVGAGI. The CDR3: CASRLAGANEQFF. The CDR3, as DNA: TGTGCCAGCAGACTAGCGGGGGCCAATGAGCAGTTCTTC.

Remarks on this clone: Other DNA variants within this sample encode the same CDR3. The rearrangement uses TRBV4-1 and TRBJ2-7; 11 positions agree with TRBD1. CDR1 and CDR2 from the germline V gene are MGHRA and YSYEKL. The CDR3 extends over 14 amino acids. V shed 1 base, J shed 4 bases, and the junction held 0 bases outside the gene matches. DNA of the CDR3: TGCGCCAGCAGCCAAGGGGACAGGGGGTACGAGCAGTACTTC. Translating gives CASSQGDRGYEQYF.

There are a few counts of this clone. This chain connects TRBV7-6 to TRBJ1-4; D is unclear. The CDR3 is 15 amino acids. Germline V CDR1 and CDR2: SGHVS, FNYEAQ. V lost 1 base, J lost 4 bases, and 10 bases lay in between. CDR3 sequence: CASSLEAGFNEKLFF. CDR3 DNA sequence: TGTGCCAGCAGCTTAGAAGCGGGTTTTAATGAAAAACTGTTTTTT. Full variable domain (outside the CDR3, taken from reference TRBV7-6 and TRBJ1-4): GAGVSQSPRYKVTKRGQDVALRCDPISGHVSLYWYRQALGQGPEFLTYFNYEAQQDKSGLPNDRFSAERPEGSISTLTIQRTEQRDSAMYRCASSLEAGFNEKLFFGSGTQLSVL.

This clone was detected once. This chain connects TRBV7-9 to TRBJ2-1, with D tentatively TRBD1 (6 bases). The CDR3 loop spans 16 amino acids. The germline V and J ends were trimmed by 7 bases and 2 bases, with 18 bases remaining between them. In germline, CDR1 is SEHNR, CDR2 FQNEAQ (reference sequence). The CDR3 reads CASNGGGTETYNEQFF. In DNA form, the CDR3 reads TGTGCCAGCAATGGTGGGGGCACCGAGACCTACAATGAGCAGTTCTTC.

The chain combines TRBV7-2 with TRBJ1-1; 8 bases match TRBD1. Germline lookup yields CDR1 SGHTA and CDR2 FQGNSA. V trimming: 5 bases; J trimming: 2 bases; junction bases outside the gene matches: 7. The CDR3 extends over 15 amino acids. The DNA for the CDR3 is TGTGCCAGCAGCATACAGGACAGGGCTAACACTGAAGCTTTCTTT. Residues: CASSIQDRANTEAFF.

This chain joins TRBV5-4 and TRBJ2-5; D is possibly TRBD1 (5 bases). V dropped 1 base and J dropped 5 bases, with 12 bases sitting between them. Per germline, CDR1 SGHNT and CDR2 YYREEE (reference sequence). The CDR3 length is 14 residues. For the CDR3, the DNA is TGTGCCAGCAGCTTGTCTCAGGGTGGGGAGACCCAGTACTTC. Translating gives CASSLSQGGETQYF. Combining the CDR3 with reference TRBV5-4 and TRBJ2-5 gives the whole variable domain ETGVTQSPTHLIKTRGQQVTLRCSSQSGHNTVSWYQQALGQGPQFIFQYYREEENGRGNFPPRFSGLQFPNYSSELNVNALELDDSALYLCASSLSQGGETQYFGPGTRLLVL.

The rearrangement joins TRBV5-1 to TRBJ2-6; D is ambiguous. CDR1 and CDR2 from the germline V gene are SGHRS and YFSETQ. The CDR3 is made up of 16 amino acids. The V and J ends lost 1 base and 0 bases respectively, with 8 bases between them. CDR3 DNA sequence: TGCGCCAGCAGCTTGCACTTTACCTCTGGGGCCAACGTCCTGACTTTC. Protein product: CASSLHFTSGANVLTF.

V is TRBV5-8 and J is TRBJ2-2, with 7 bases aligning to TRBD1. Per germline, CDR1 SGHTS and CDR2 YDEGEE. After removal of 0 bases from V and 4 bases from J, the junction contained 15 bases not matched to a gene. This CDR3 is 19 amino acids long. The CDR3 coding sequence is TGTGCCAGCAGCTTGGCTGGGTACCGTACAGGGGTTCGCACCGGGGAGCTGTTTTTT. It is translated as CASSLAGYRTGVRTGELFF.

V usage is TRBV19 and J usage is TRBJ2-5, with a possible D match to TRBD1 (6 bases). There are 15 residues in the CDR3. The V end lost 9 bases, the J end lost 2 bases, and 19 bases lay between the germline ends. CDR1 is LNHDA and CDR2 is SQIVND in the germline V gene (reference sequence). The CDR3 coding sequence is TGTGCCAGCCGCGGTCCCGGACAGCTACAAGAGACCCAGTACTTC. It is translated as CASRGPGQLQETQYF.

The chain combines TRBV5-4 with TRBJ1-6; tentatively, D is TRBD1 (6 bases). There are 14 residues in the CDR3. Trimming stripped 4 bases from V and 3 bases from J, with 8 bases between. Germline CDR1 reads SGHNT; CDR2 reads YYREEE (reference sequence). The CDR3: CASSQGIYNSPLHF. CDR3 coding DNA: TGTGCCAGCAGCCAGGGGATCTATAATTCACCCCTCCACTTT.

The rearrangement links TRBV2 to TRBJ1-1; D unclear. Trimming removed 0 bases at V and 7 bases at J, with 12 bases between. Per germline, CDR1 SNHLY and CDR2 FYNNEI. The CDR3 length is 14 residues. In DNA form, the CDR3 reads TGTGCCAGCAGTGAAGCGCTTCGGGGATATGAAGCTTTCTTT. It yields the protein CASSEALRGYEAFF.

The rearrangement uses TRBV15 and TRBJ1-4; the D gene is possibly TRBD1 (6 bases). Germline loops: CDR1 LNHNV, CDR2 YYDKDF (reference sequence). Deletions cut 2 bases from V and 14 bases from J, with 12 bases between. This CDR3 is built from 12 residues. The CDR3 nucleotides read TGTGCCACCAGCAGATCCGCAGGGGATCTGTTTTTT. The encoded protein is CATSRSAGDLFF.